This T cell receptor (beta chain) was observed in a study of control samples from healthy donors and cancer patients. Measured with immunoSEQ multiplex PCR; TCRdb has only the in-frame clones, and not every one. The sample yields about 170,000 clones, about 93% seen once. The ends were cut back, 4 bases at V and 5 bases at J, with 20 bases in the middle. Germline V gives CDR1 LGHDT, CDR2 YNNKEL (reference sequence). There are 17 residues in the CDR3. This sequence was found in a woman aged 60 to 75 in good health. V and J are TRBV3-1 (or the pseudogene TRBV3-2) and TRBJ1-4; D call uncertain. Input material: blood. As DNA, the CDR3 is TGTGCCAGCAGCCTGTCATGGCGCCCCTTCACGAATGAAAAACTGTTTTTT. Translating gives CASSLSWRPFTNEKLFF.